The following is a T cell receptor (beta chain) sequence with its context. The sample comes from a study of blood T cell repertoires in COVID-19. Study overall: The United States, Italy and Spain supplied acute and convalescent COVID-19 samples. The analysed material was cDNA or gDNA that came from T cells, B-cell-depleted T cells, or PBMCs.

From germline, CDR1 is SEHNR and CDR2 FQNEAQ (reference sequence). The CDR3 is 13 amino acids. V lost 4 bases and J lost 6, with 9 bases in between. Authors' methods: For nucleated cells, counts were estimated from reference gene primer amplification. Generated by immunoSEQ multiplex PCR, the TCRdb table keeps only in-frame clones and is missing some. D and trimming were read from the DNA, whereas the V and J calls and clone size are those reported in that table. The data hold 85,000 to 95,000 clones, with 60% to 80% observed a single time. The rearrangement links TRBV7-9 to TRBJ1-4; a weak D match, TRBD1 (6 bases). This sequence was found in a woman at least 80 years old with acute or convalescent COVID-19. Sequences were obtained from peripheral blood. CDR3: CASSSYRDEKLFF. The CDR3 bases are TGTGCCAGCAGCTCTTACAGGGATGAAAAACTGTTTTTT.